Below are 9 T cell receptor beta chains sequenced from a single sample in a study of liver allograft versus peripheral blood T cells. Study at large: Liver transplant recipients had T cell receptor repertoires compared between transplanted liver and peripheral blood.

TCRdb called the reads again in MiXCR, with one record for every CDR3 protein. The sample includes about 10,000 distinct CDR3 sequences, about 18% of them seen just once. The receptors come from a human patient who had a liver transplant. The graft donor may have given rise to some T cells.

J is TRBJ1-1 and V is TRBV19; 10 bases align to TRBD1. The V segment lost 5 bases and the J segment 4 bases; nucleotides outside the gene matches: 7. This CDR3 region has 15 residues. From germline, CDR1 is LNHDA and CDR2 SQIVND (reference sequence). For the CDR3, the DNA is TGTGCCAGTAGTTTCCTCGGGACAGGGGTCACTGAAGCTTTCTTT. This encodes CASSFLGTGVTEAFF.

Relative to its sample, this clonotype is medium-sized (0.01 to 0.1%). This chain joins TRBV10-3 and TRBJ2-5, with D possibly TRBD1 on 6 matching bases. The CDR3 has 15 residues. V was cut by 3 bases and J by 0 bases, with 11 bases left in between. Per germline, CDR1 ENHRY and CDR2 SYGVKD. The CDR3 DNA sequence: TGTGCCATCAGTGAATCAGGACAGTACCAAGAGACCCAGTACTTC. This codes for CAISESGQYQETQYF.

This sequence joins TRBV20-1 and TRBJ1-5; 7 bases are shared with TRBD1. Germline V gene sequence: CDR1 DFQATT, CDR2 SNEGSKA (reference sequence). The CDR3 is 13 residues long. J gave up 3 bases and V 5 bases, and 4 bases lay outside the gene matches. In DNA form, the CDR3 reads TGCAGTGCTCGGGACAGTGACAATCAGCCCCAGCATTTT. This sequence encodes CSARDSDNQPQHF.

Ten or more counts support this clonotype. The chain joins TRBV9 to TRBJ2-5; 10 nucleotides align to TRBD2. The CDR3 is 16 amino acids. Germline CDR1 is SGDLS and CDR2 is YYNGEE. V dropped 0 bases and J dropped 2; count of bases not matched to a gene: 4. CDR3 DNA: TGTGCCAGCAGCGTAGCCCTAGCGGGGGCTCAAGAGACCCAGTACTTC. It specifies CASSVALAGAQETQYF.

With respect to this clonotype: A clone one base away is much larger, so this may be a read error. The chain couples TRBV19 to TRBJ1-5; 9 positions agree with TRBD1. Germline CDR1 and CDR2: LNHDA and SQIVND (reference sequence). The CDR3 covers 15 residues. CDR3 nucleotide sequence: TGTGCCAGTACCAAGGGGACAGGGTGGCGCCAGCCCCAGAATTTT. Translated, it gives CASTKGTGWRQPQNF.

This clonotype was observed a few times. The V gene is TRBV24-1, the J gene TRBJ1-2, with D possibly being TRBD1 (6 bases). V lost 5 bases and J 6 bases, leaving 12 bases between the germline ends. The CDR3 is 13 residues long. Per germline, CDR1 KGHDR and CDR2 SFDVKD. The CDR3 loop is CATSGGGADGYTF. The CDR3 DNA is TGTGCCACCAGTGGAGGGGGGGCGGATGGCTACACCTTC.

This clonotype is deemed medium-sized. V gene TRBV19 combines with J gene TRBJ1-1, with a weak D call TRBD1 (6 bases). The CDR3 contains 14 residues. V was pared by 8 bases and J by 3 bases, with 16 bases between. In germline, CDR1 is LNHDA, CDR2 SQIVND (reference sequence). The CDR3 region is CASVRDQGYTEAFF. CDR3 bases: TGTGCCAGTGTCAGAGACCAGGGGTACACTGAAGCTTTCTTT.

Judged by abundance, this clonotype is medium-sized. The V gene is TRBV27, the J gene TRBJ2-3; D gene ambiguous. The germline gives CDR1 MNHEY, CDR2 SMNVEV (reference sequence). This CDR3 is 13 amino acids long. Trimming pared 7 bases from V and 4 bases from J, leaving 12 bases between. The CDR3 sequence is CASNPISPDTQYF. CDR3 nucleotides: TGTGCCAGCAACCCCATTTCCCCAGATACGCAGTATTTT.

A few counts support this clonotype. This sequence joins TRBV7-9 and TRBJ2-5; perhaps TRBD2 as D (6 bases). The V end lost 1 base, the J end lost 4 bases, and 16 bases lay between the germline ends. The CDR3 runs 16 residues. CDR1 and CDR2 from the germline V gene are SEHNR and FQNEAQ (reference sequence). In nucleotides, the CDR3 is TGTGCCAGCAGCTTAGAGCGGACATTGGAGGGAGAGACCCAGTACTTC. It translates to CASSLERTLEGETQYF.